This entry describes one T cell receptor (beta chain). This receptor's antigen is unknown. Within one base of it there is no much larger clone, and no base qualities were kept. This sample was taken from a study of cytomegalovirus exposure and HLA in healthy donors (dated by TCRdb to between 2016 and 2019). A note on the overall study: An earlier analysis of several hundred of the donors reported roughly 300 Gb of sequence data and 100 million to 140 million unique TCR beta sequences from approximately 180 million T cells. Around 320 gigabases of sequencing data and some 85 million unique TCR sequences were included in an early release covering 550 to 800 HLA-typed donors. Of the roughly 400 genotyped donors, roughly 80% were placed in the genetic ancestry cluster associated with self-reported Caucasian donors. The study aimed to test whether cataloging public T cell receptors could reveal signatures of past pathogen exposure. The T cell repertoires of roughly 660 subjects were profiled by immunosequencing and related to cytomegalovirus serostatus. A separate validation cohort of approximately 130 different subjects was used in addition to the roughly 640-subject first cohort. To predict cytomegalovirus infection status, the study brought together high-throughput TCR immunosequencing, statistical association of individual TCRs with disease status, and machine learning. A later analysis re-analyzed previously published TCR beta repertoires from 666 donors and added high-resolution HLA genotyping to study TCR occurrence patterns. The later analysis used no new phenotypic data to find candidate immune exposures, relying instead on TCR beta sequences and their occurrence across donors. An earlier analysis of several hundred of the donors applied high-throughput TCR beta sequencing to assess whether each TCR beta V gene segment acted as functional or pseudogenic. Donor age, sex, ethnicity and CMV serostatus were compiled alongside the repertoire data. Genome-wide SNP genotypes for about three fifths of the roughly 670 donors were used in a later genetic analysis, which treated that subset as a discovery cohort. Every discovery cohort repertoire had been produced on one sequencing platform. Both class I and class II loci were covered by HLA typing, at four-digit resolution. Typing coverage varied by locus: roughly 629-630 donors for A, B, C, DRB1 and DQB1; 522 for DQA1; about 600 for DPA1; approximately 470 for DPB1. A few DR-DQ haplotypes were handled as single units for association and clustering because linkage in the cohort was strong. Across about 380 genotyped donors of the cohort, an average of about 240,000 unique TCR beta nucleotide sequences per donor were sequenced, and 15% to 20% of those sequences were non-productive. The paper's findings and limits, for the study overall: A later analysis found that most CMV-associated TCR beta chains appeared HLA-restricted, with HLA associations seemingly driven largely by CMV exposure. When HLA alleles, especially DR and DQ, strongly co-occurred, TCR associations were difficult to assign to individual alleles. A later analysis reported that several top co-occurrence clusters appeared linked to parvovirus B19, influenza, CMV and Epstein-Barr virus. Immune exposure information for the cohort was limited to CMV serostatus. Cytomegalovirus status was reported to be diagnosed by the classifier with high specificity and sensitivity in both the original and validation cohorts. The study gave a list of under 200 TCR beta chains associated with cytomegalovirus. Linkage disequilibrium might explain the correlated functional status among segregating V segments, but an unknown experimental factor could not be ruled out. Because some donors lacked HLA typing at each locus, the association tests relied only on the typed subset. Some IMGT-functional V segments, including TRBV6-2 and TRBV6-3, could not be distinguished by the 87-base-pair reads and were therefore excluded. Specific HLA alleles were associated with some 15,000 TCR beta sequences at a false discovery rate of 0.05 in a later analysis. In a later analysis, the rate of TCR association differed among HLA loci, with DRB1 alleles having the most associated TCRs and HLA-C alleles having the fewest. According to a later genetic analysis, donors in an Asian-associated ancestry cluster had fewer N-insertions in productive TCRs than the roughly 670-donor mean. An earlier analysis of approximately 570 of the donors showed that most TCR beta V segments appeared in productive rearrangements either about 90% or about 30% of the time, which broadly matched IMGT annotations. In vitro tests confirmed that a few of the cytomegalovirus-associated TCR beta chains recognize cytomegalovirus antigens. According to the authors, the approach could potentially be generalized to other disease states and immunological phenotypes. A later analysis found that HLA-associated TCR beta chains were more clonally expanded and had lower generation probabilities than equally common non-associated chains. Roughly uniform sequencing depth across donors was assumed in presence/absence analyses, although this assumption may not hold. A further reported finding was that TCR beta sequences accurately predicted the HLA-A and HLA-B alleles for most subjects in the first cohort. This cohort had only TCR beta chains sequenced, and the lack of alpha or paired-chain data limited which features could be detected. A later genetic analysis associated a missense DCLRE1C variant with V-gene and J-gene trimming of TCR beta chains, and an independent cohort replicated the association. Because counts were too low, 15 to 20 rarely observed V segments, including chromosome 9 orphons, were left out of the earlier analysis of 587 of the donors. The sequencing pipeline was judged likely to have produced a cluster of highly shared sequence variants as a technical artifact. Most TCR sequences were observed very rarely across donors, whereas some public TCRs were present in many individuals.

The cohort consisted of 666 healthy bone marrow donors. All cohort members were sampled while nominally healthy, although unrecorded immune exposures were likely present. The donor tested CMV seropositive, placing the donor among the approximately 290 seropositive members of the cohort. Each donor provided a peripheral blood sample, and peripheral blood mononuclear cells were used for TCR beta sequencing. Genomic DNA extraction from the blood cell samples was performed with the Qiagen DNeasy Blood Extraction Kit. Reading from cysteine to phenylalanine, the CDR3 counts 13 amino acids. The sequence is cut down to CDR3 DNA, 39 bases in frame from base 1. V and J are truncated by 0 bases and 4 bases respectively, leaving an intervening sequence of 7 bases. CDR1 and CDR2 (GTSNPN, SVGIG) derive from the germline V gene (reference sequence). Receptors were amplified or captured by the immunoSEQ multiplex PCR assay. The multiplex PCR relied on a mix of 60 forward primers for TCR Vbeta segments and 13 reverse primers for TCR Jbeta segments. The CDR3 region of rearranged TCR beta genes was amplified from genomic DNA by a multiplex PCR assay. Amplified TCR beta libraries were sequenced as 87-base-pair reads on the Illumina HiSeq System. Per the authors' processing: A later analysis counted tens of millions of unique TCR beta chains across the 666 repertoires, and roughly 9.9 million of these chains were shared by at least two donors. Raw reads were error-corrected and collapsed into unique sequences with a nearest-neighbor algorithm that merged closely related sequences to remove PCR and sequencing errors. Alignment of CDR3 sequences to IMGT reference sequences was used to assign V, D and J gene segments. For a sequence to be retained, a match of at least six nucleotides was required to both a V gene segment and a J gene segment. A rearrangement counted as productive if the CDR3 had no stop codons and remained in frame with V and J, and every other rearrangement counted as non-productive. Following IMGT convention, CDR3 was defined as the stretch from the second conserved V-encoded cysteine up to the conserved J-encoded phenylalanine. In an earlier analysis of more than 550 of the donors, sequences lacking an unambiguous match to a single V gene segment were excluded. An earlier analysis of approximately 590 of the donors classified V segments as functional when productive rearrangements were above 56.7% and as segregating when the standard deviation between donors was above 5%. A statistical classification framework was built for diagnosing cytomegalovirus status from the catalog of TCR beta chain sequences. In a later analysis, V and J genes were assigned by comparing TCR nucleotide sequences against IMGT/GENE-DB human TR gene sequences. A later analysis assigned CDR3 sequences and most-parsimonious VDJ recombination scenarios with the TCRdist pipeline. In a later analysis, each TCR beta chain was defined by its CDR3 amino acid sequence together with its V-gene family, and reads lacking a unique V-gene family were excluded. To address suspected cross-contamination and a sequencing artifact, a later analysis removed a few hundred highly shared, low-generation-probability nucleotide sequences. In a later analysis, a clonal expansion index was calculated for each public chain from normalized within-repertoire ranks of inferred template counts. In a later analysis, generation probabilities were computed with a VDJ recombination model fitted to out-of-frame rearrangements, and the resulting probabilities were checked against IGoR. A later analysis scored TCR-TCR, TCR-HLA and TCR-CMV co-occurrence with hypergeometric tests, applying a repertoire-size bias correction to TCR pairs. False discovery rates were estimated in a later analysis by permuting HLA or CMV assignments 20 times. In a later analysis, co-occurring TCRs were grouped with DBSCAN, and TCRdist sequence similarity was added when clustering was performed within HLA-allele-positive subsets. For co-occurrence clustering, repertoires with fewer than 30,000 or more than 120,000 public chains were excluded, along with four or five repertoires with anomalous nucleotide sharing. In its TCRdb copy, this immuneACCESS table keeps in-frame sequences only and misses some clones. Where compared with another copy, unresolved V genes explain less than half of these, and the others have no known cause. The V and J calls and clone size are taken from that table; D and trimming were inferred from the DNA. The sample yields approximately 300,000 clones; 84% were counted once. The top ten hold roughly 2% of the sample.

The TCR sequence derives from a woman between 40 and 50 years old in good health and CMV-seropositive. The sequencing sample was made of PBMCs. Rearrangement joined TRBV30 to TRBJ1-5; the D gene lacks a confident call. CDR3 reads: CAWSVAGNQPQHF. The DNA sequence reads TGTGCCTGGAGTGTGGCGGGTAATCAGCCCCAGCATTTT.